This record concerns one TCR beta chain sequence. A junction end diverges from the germline sequence, so it may reflect a read error. Other DNA variants within this sample encode the same CDR3. Assay: immunoSEQ multiplex PCR; the TCRdb copy retains only in-frame clones and omits some. This sample has hundreds of thousands of clones, with more than 75% found just once. The entry originates in a study of shared T cell receptors in the human thymus. These data were likewise used in another study, on human thymus T cells. That work contributes: Among the donors, all were healthy Finnish infants having corrective surgery for congenital heart defects. During corrective heart surgery, resections were taken, and the thymus tissue came from them. Apparent skewing of V and J gene usage characterized both thymic and blood repertoires. Overlap was high between thymic repertoires from unrelated individuals, as reported in related research.

What was sequenced was thymocytes. The clonotype originates from a boy younger than two with a congenital heart defect.

CDR3 region: CASSFGRGLKAYNSPLHF. CDR3 in DNA: TGTGCCAGCAGTTTTGGTCGAGGTTTGAAGGCCTATAATTCCCCCCTCCACTTT. This chain links TRBV28 with TRBJ1-6; D is unresolved. The CDR3 has 18 residues. Germline CDR1 MDHEN, CDR2 SYDVKM. Looking up the rest from reference TRBV28 and TRBJ1-6 gives the full variable domain: DVKVTQSSRYLVKRTGEKVFLECVQDMDHENMFWYRQDPGLGLRLIYFSYDVKMKEKGDIPEGYSVSREKKERFSLILESASTNQTSMYLCASSFGRGLKAYNSPLHFGNGTRLTVT.